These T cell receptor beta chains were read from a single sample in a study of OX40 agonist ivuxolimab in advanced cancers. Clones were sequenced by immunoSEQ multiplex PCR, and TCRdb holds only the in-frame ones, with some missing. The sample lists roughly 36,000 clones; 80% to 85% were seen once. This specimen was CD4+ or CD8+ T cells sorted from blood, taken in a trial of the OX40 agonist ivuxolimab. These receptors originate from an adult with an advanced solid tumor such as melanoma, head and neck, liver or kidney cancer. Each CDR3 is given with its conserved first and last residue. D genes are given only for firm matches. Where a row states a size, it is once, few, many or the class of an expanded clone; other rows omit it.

CDR3 DNA: TGTGCCAGCAGTGGGACGTCAACCTACGAGCAGTACTTC
CDR3 protein: CASSGTSTYEQYF
clone size: -
V gene: TRBV7-9
J gene: TRBJ2-7
D gene: -

CDR3 DNA: TGTGCCAGTAGTATGCAGTTTGGCTCTGGGGCCAACGTCCTGACTTTC
CDR3 protein: CASSMQFGSGANVLTF
clone size: -
V gene: TRBV19
J gene: TRBJ2-6
D gene: -

CDR3 DNA: TGTGCCAGCAGGGGGGGTAGCGGGGTCAGTAATACGCAGTATTTT
CDR3 protein: CASRGGSGVSNTQYF
clone size: -
V gene: TRBV2
J gene: TRBJ2-3
D gene: TRBD2

CDR3 DNA: TGTGCCAGCAGCTTAATCTACGAGCAGTACTTC
CDR3 protein: CASSLIYEQYF
clone size: -
V gene: TRBV7-2
J gene: TRBJ2-7
D gene: -

CDR3 DNA: TGTGCCAGCAAAGTTCCGGGGAGCAAAAACATTCAGTACTTC
CDR3 protein: CASKVPGSKNIQYF
clone size: -
V gene: TRBV6-5
J gene: TRBJ2-4
D gene: -

CDR3 DNA: TGTGCCAGCTCACGAGTTAGACAGGGGGTCATCAATCAGCCCCAGCATTTT
CDR3 protein: CASSRVRQGVINQPQHF
clone size: -
V gene: TRBV18
J gene: TRBJ1-5
D gene: TRBD1

CDR3 DNA: TGTGCCAGCAGCTTGGATCTTTGGGGGTCGGACACTGAAGCTTTCTTT
CDR3 protein: CASSLDLWGSDTEAFF
clone size: -
V gene: TRBV5-6
J gene: TRBJ1-1
D gene: -

CDR3 DNA: TGTGCCAGCAGTTCCCCCTTTGGACAGTCCTACGAGCAGTACTTC
CDR3 protein: CASSSPFGQSYEQYF
clone size: -
V gene: TRBV27
J gene: TRBJ2-7
D gene: -

CDR3 DNA: TGCGCCAGCAGCCTAGGCTGGGGCTACGAGCAGTACTTC
CDR3 protein: CASSLGWGYEQYF
clone size: -
V gene: TRBV10-2
J gene: TRBJ2-7
D gene: -

CDR3 DNA: TGCGCCAGCAGCTTGGGAACAGGGGGCGGGTACGAGCAGTACTTC
CDR3 protein: CASSLGTGGGYEQYF
clone size: once
V gene: TRBV5-1
J gene: TRBJ2-7
D gene: TRBD1

CDR3 DNA: TGTGCTAGTGGTTTGTCAGCAGGGAACACCGGGGAGCTGTTTTTT
CDR3 protein: CASGLSAGNTGELFF
clone size: -
V gene: TRBV12-5
J gene: TRBJ2-2
D gene: -

CDR3 DNA: TGTGCCACCAAGCCATTCGAGGACAGCACAGGACGCTACACCTTC
CDR3 protein: CATKPFEDSTGRYTF
clone size: once
V gene: TRBV6-5
J gene: TRBJ1-2
D gene: -

CDR3 DNA: TGTGCCAGCAGTTATAGATGGCGGACCGATGAAAAACTGTTTTTT
CDR3 protein: CASSYRWRTDEKLFF
clone size: -
V gene: TRBV6-5
J gene: TRBJ1-4
D gene: -

CDR3 DNA: TGTGCCAGCAGAACGCCGGGAGCCTACGAGCAGTACTTC
CDR3 protein: CASRTPGAYEQYF
clone size: -
V gene: TRBV28
J gene: TRBJ2-7
D gene: -

CDR3 DNA: TGTGCCAGCTCACCTGTCGCTACCGGGGAGCTGTTTTTT
CDR3 protein: CASSPVATGELFF
clone size: -
V gene: TRBV18
J gene: TRBJ2-2
D gene: -

CDR3 DNA: TGTGCCAGCAGCCCCGTAAGGGGGAGGGCCACAGATACGCAGTATTTT
CDR3 protein: CASSPVRGRATDTQYF
clone size: -
V gene: TRBV11-2
J gene: TRBJ2-3
D gene: -

CDR3 DNA: TGTGCCAGTAGTATAGAGAGGCAGAGCTACGAGCAGTACTTC
CDR3 protein: CASSIERQSYEQYF
clone size: -
V gene: TRBV19
J gene: TRBJ2-7
D gene: -

CDR3 DNA: TGTGCCAGCAGTGGGTTGGGGACAGGGTTAGGCAAAAACATTCAGTACTTC
CDR3 protein: CASSGLGTGLGKNIQYF
clone size: -
V gene: TRBV2
J gene: TRBJ2-4
D gene: TRBD1

CDR3 DNA: TGCGCCAGCAGTGAAGGTGGGAGTGTCGCCGAGCAGTACTTC
CDR3 protein: CASSEGGSVAEQYF
clone size: few
V gene: TRBV10-1
J gene: TRBJ2-7
D gene: -

CDR3 DNA: TGCGCCAGCAGCCAATCTGACAGGGAAGGAAACATTCAGTACTTC
CDR3 protein: CASSQSDREGNIQYF
clone size: -
V gene: TRBV4-1
J gene: TRBJ2-4
D gene: TRBD1

CDR3 DNA: TGCGCCAGCCCCCTCGGGACACGGTCGCGGGTACGCAACACCGGGGAGCTGTTTTTT
CDR3 protein: CASPLGTRSRVRNTGELFF
clone size: -
V gene: TRBV5-1
J gene: TRBJ2-2
D gene: -

CDR3 DNA: TGTGCCAGCTCCCGGACAGGGAATGATGAAAAACTGTTTTTT
CDR3 protein: CASSRTGNDEKLFF
clone size: once
V gene: TRBV7-2
J gene: TRBJ1-4
D gene: TRBD1

CDR3 DNA: TGTGCCAGCTCACCACCGGTGGACAGGGACTTGTATGGCTACACCTTC
CDR3 protein: CASSPPVDRDLYGYTF
clone size: -
V gene: TRBV18
J gene: TRBJ1-2
D gene: TRBD1

CDR3 DNA: TGTGCCAGCAGACCGACCTCCTACCGGGACTTGAGCCACGAGCAGTACTTC
CDR3 protein: CASRPTSYRDLSHEQYF
clone size: -
V gene: TRBV27
J gene: TRBJ2-7
D gene: -

CDR3 DNA: TGTGCCAGCAGTCTCCAGGGGGCGCTAACGGAGACCCAGTACTTC
CDR3 protein: CASSLQGALTETQYF
clone size: -
V gene: TRBV28
J gene: TRBJ2-5
D gene: TRBD1

CDR3 DNA: TGTGCCAGCAGCGCCTACAGGGACTCTGGAAACACCATATATTTT
CDR3 protein: CASSAYRDSGNTIYF
clone size: -
V gene: TRBV5-5
J gene: TRBJ1-3
D gene: -

CDR3 DNA: TGTGCCAGTAGTCCCAGACTAGCGGGGACCCAGTACTTC
CDR3 protein: CASSPRLAGTQYF
clone size: -
V gene: TRBV19
J gene: TRBJ2-5
D gene: TRBD2

CDR3 DNA: TGTGCCAGCTCATACGAGGGATACAATGAGCAGTTCTTC
CDR3 protein: CASSYEGYNEQFF
clone size: -
V gene: TRBV18
J gene: TRBJ2-1
D gene: -

CDR3 DNA: TGTGCCAGCAGTTACCGGCCGGCCATGAACACTGAAGCTTTCTTT
CDR3 protein: CASSYRPAMNTEAFF
clone size: -
V gene: TRBV6-6
J gene: TRBJ1-1
D gene: -

CDR3 DNA: TGTGCCAGCAGCTTAGCTCTGGAGACCCAGTACTTC
CDR3 protein: CASSLALETQYF
clone size: -
V gene: TRBV7-2
J gene: TRBJ2-5
D gene: -

CDR3 DNA: TGCGCCAGCAGCCCGGACAGGGCCGACTCCTACGAGCAGTACTTC
CDR3 protein: CASSPDRADSYEQYF
clone size: once
V gene: TRBV5-1
J gene: TRBJ2-7
D gene: TRBD1

CDR3 DNA: TGTGCCAGCAGTTCGACTCCCCCTGAAGCTTTCTTT
CDR3 protein: CASSSTPPEAFF
clone size: -
V gene: TRBV6-6
J gene: TRBJ1-1
D gene: -

CDR3 DNA: TGTGCCAGCTCGCTGGGGTCAGTTACAGATACGCAGTATTTT
CDR3 protein: CASSLGSVTDTQYF
clone size: -
V gene: TRBV7-9
J gene: TRBJ2-3
D gene: -

CDR3 DNA: TGTCCCTCCCAGGGGATGAACACTGAAGCTTTCTTT
CDR3 protein: CPSQGMNTEAFF
clone size: -
V gene: TRBV2
J gene: TRBJ1-1
D gene: -

CDR3 DNA: TGTGCCAGTAGTCCCGGGACTAGCGGGGGGGCGAAGACCCAGTACTTC
CDR3 protein: CASSPGTSGGAKTQYF
clone size: -
V gene: TRBV19
J gene: TRBJ2-5
D gene: TRBD2

CDR3 DNA: TGTGCCAGCAGTTTCGGACAGGGCGGCGGCTACACCTTC
CDR3 protein: CASSFGQGGGYTF
clone size: -
V gene: TRBV6-6
J gene: TRBJ1-2
D gene: TRBD1

CDR3 DNA: TGTGCCAGCTCGCCATCACAGGGCCTTAATGAAAAACTGTTTTTT
CDR3 protein: CASSPSQGLNEKLFF
clone size: -
V gene: TRBV18
J gene: TRBJ1-4
D gene: -

CDR3 DNA: TGTGCCAGCAGCGACAGGGTAGGTAATCAGCCCCAGCATTTT
CDR3 protein: CASSDRVGNQPQHF
clone size: -
V gene: TRBV5-6
J gene: TRBJ1-5
D gene: TRBD1

CDR3 DNA: TGCGCCAGCAGCCCCGGGACCCAAGAGACCCAGTACTTC
CDR3 protein: CASSPGTQETQYF
clone size: -
V gene: TRBV5-1
J gene: TRBJ2-5
D gene: -

CDR3 DNA: TGTGCCAGCAGCTTTAGTACAGACCCCCTCGCCCCAACCTACGAGCAGTACTTC
CDR3 protein: CASSFSTDPLAPTYEQYF
clone size: -
V gene: TRBV7-2
J gene: TRBJ2-7
D gene: -

CDR3 DNA: TGTGCCAGCATTCCCCCAGGACAGCCTGAAAAACTGTTTTTT
CDR3 protein: CASIPPGQPEKLFF
clone size: -
V gene: TRBV2
J gene: TRBJ1-4
D gene: -

CDR3 DNA: TGTGCCAGCAGCATTGACAGAGGCGAGCAGTACTTC
CDR3 protein: CASSIDRGEQYF
clone size: once
V gene: TRBV7-3
J gene: TRBJ2-7
D gene: -